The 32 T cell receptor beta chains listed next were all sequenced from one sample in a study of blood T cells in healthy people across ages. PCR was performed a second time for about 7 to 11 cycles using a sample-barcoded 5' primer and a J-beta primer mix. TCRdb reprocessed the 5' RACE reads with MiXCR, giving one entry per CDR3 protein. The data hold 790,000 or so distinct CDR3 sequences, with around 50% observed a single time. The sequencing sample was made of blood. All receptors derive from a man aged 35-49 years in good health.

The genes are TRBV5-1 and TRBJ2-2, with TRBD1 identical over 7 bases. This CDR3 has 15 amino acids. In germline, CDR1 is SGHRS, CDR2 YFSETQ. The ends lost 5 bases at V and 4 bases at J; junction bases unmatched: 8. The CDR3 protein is CASRDARGPTGELFF. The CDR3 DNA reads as TGCGCCAGCAGGGACGCTAGGGGGCCCACCGGGGAGCTGTTTTTT.

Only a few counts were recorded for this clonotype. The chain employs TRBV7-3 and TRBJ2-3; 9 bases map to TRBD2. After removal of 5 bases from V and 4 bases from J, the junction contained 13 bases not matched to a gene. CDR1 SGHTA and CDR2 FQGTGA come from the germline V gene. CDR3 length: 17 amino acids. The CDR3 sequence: CASSPTGSGRFPDTQYF. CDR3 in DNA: TGTGCCAGCAGCCCAACCGGAAGCGGGAGGTTCCCAGATACGCAGTATTTT. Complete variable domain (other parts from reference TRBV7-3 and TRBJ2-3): GAGVSQTPSNKVTEKGKYVELRCDPISGHTALYWYRQSLGQGPEFLIYFQGTGAADDSGLPNDRFFAVRPEGSVSTLKIQRTERGDSAVYLCASSPTGSGRFPDTQYFGPGTRLTVL.

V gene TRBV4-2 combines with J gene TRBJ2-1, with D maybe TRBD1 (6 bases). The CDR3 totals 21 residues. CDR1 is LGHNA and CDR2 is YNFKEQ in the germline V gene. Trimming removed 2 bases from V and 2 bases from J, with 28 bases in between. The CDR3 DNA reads TGTGCCAGCAGCCAATTTTTGCCGGACAGTCTTAGGGGCGCGACCTACAATGAGCAGTTCTTC. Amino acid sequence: CASSQFLPDSLRGATYNEQFF.

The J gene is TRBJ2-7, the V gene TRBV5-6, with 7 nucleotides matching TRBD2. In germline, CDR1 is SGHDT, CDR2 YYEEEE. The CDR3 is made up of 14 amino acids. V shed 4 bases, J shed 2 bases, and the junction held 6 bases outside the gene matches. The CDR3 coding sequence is TGTGCCAGCAGCCTCAGCGGGATAACCTACGAGCAGTACTTC. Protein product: CASSLSGITYEQYF.

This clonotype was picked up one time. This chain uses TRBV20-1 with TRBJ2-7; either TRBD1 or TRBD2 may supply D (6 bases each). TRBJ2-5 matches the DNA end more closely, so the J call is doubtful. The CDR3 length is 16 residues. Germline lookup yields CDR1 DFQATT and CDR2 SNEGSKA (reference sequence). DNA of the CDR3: TGCAGTGCTAGAGATCGGGGGCAGGCCCTGGGAGAGACCCAGTACTTC. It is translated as CSARDRGQALGETQYF.

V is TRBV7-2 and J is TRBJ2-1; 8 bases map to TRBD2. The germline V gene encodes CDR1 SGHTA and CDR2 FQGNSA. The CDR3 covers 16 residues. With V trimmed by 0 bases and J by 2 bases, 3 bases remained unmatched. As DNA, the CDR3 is TGTGCCAGCAGCTTAGCCGGGGGGGGGACCTACAATGAGCAGTTCTTC. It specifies CASSLAGGGTYNEQFF.

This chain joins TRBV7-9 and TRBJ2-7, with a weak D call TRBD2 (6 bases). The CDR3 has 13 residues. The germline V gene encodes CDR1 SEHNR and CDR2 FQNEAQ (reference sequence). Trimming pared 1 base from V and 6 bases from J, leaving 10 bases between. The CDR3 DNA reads TGTGCCAGCAGCTTAGAATTCGGGAGCGAGCAGTACTTC. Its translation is CASSLEFGSEQYF.

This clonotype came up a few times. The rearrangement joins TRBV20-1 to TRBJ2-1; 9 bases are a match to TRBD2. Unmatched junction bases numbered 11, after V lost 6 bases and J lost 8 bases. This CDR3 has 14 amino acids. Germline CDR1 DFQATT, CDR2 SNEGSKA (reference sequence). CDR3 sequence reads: CSAVIAGGVDEQFF. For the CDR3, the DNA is TGCAGTGCAGTCATCGCGGGAGGGGTCGATGAGCAGTTCTTC.

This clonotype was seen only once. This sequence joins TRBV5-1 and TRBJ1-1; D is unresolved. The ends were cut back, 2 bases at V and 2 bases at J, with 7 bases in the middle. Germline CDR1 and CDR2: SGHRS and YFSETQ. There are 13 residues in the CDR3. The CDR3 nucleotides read TGCGCCAGCAGCTTCTGGGGAAACACTGAAGCTTTCTTT. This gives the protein CASSFWGNTEAFF.

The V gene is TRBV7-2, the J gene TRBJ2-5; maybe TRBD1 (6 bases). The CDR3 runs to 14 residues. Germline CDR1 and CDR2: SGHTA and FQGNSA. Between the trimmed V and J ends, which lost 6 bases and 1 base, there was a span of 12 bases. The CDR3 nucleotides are TGTGCCAGCAGGCGTAACAGGGCCCAAGAGACCCAGTACTTC. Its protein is CASRRNRAQETQYF.

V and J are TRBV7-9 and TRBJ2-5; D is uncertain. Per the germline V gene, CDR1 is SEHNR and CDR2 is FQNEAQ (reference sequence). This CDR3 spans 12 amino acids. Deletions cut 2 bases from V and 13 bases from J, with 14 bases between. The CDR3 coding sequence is TGTGCCAGCAGCTTATCGTCTGGGTCCGCGTACTTC. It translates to CASSLSSGSAYF.

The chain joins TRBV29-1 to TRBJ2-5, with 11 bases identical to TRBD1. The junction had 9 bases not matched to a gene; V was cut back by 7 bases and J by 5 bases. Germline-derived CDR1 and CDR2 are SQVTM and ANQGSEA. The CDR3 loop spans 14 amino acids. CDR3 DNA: TGCAGCGGCGGACAGGGGGCAAAATCGGAGACCCAGTACTTC. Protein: CSGGQGAKSETQYF.

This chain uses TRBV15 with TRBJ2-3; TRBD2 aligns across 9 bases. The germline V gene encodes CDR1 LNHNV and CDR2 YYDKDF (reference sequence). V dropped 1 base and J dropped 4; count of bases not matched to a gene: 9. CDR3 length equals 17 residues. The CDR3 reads CATSRAGSGSGADTQYF. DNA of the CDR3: TGTGCCACCAGCAGAGCGGGTAGCGGGAGTGGGGCAGATACGCAGTATTTT.

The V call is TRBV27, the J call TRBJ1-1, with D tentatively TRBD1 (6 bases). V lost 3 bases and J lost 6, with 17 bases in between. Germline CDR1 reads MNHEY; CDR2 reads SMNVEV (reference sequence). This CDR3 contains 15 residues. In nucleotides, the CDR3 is TGTGCCAGCAGTTTCTCCCCAGGGGTTGGAGCTGAAGCTTTCTTT. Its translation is CASSFSPGVGAEAFF.

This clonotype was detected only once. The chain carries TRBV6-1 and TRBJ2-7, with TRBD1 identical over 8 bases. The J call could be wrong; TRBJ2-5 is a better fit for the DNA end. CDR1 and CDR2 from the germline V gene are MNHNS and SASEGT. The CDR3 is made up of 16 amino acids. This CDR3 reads CASIDRTGFTQETQYF. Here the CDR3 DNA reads TGTGCCAGCATTGACCGGACAGGGTTTACCCAAGAGACCCAGTACTTC.

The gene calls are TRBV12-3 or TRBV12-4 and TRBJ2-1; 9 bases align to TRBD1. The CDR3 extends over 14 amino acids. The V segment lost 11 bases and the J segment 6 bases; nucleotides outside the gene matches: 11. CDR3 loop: CACEVRDRVNEQFF. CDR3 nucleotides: TGTGCCTGCGAAGTACGGGACAGGGTCAATGAGCAGTTCTTC.

The CDR3 nucleotides are TGCAGTGCTAGAGAAAGGGTGAGGGGTGAAAAACTGTTTTTT. Its translation: CSARERVRGEKLFF. The chain links TRBV20-1 to TRBJ1-4; D might be TRBD1 (5 bases). CDR1 and CDR2 from the germline V gene are DFQATT and SNEGSKA (reference sequence). The CDR3 is 14 amino acids. The ends were cut back, 0 bases at V and 7 bases at J, with 12 bases in the middle.

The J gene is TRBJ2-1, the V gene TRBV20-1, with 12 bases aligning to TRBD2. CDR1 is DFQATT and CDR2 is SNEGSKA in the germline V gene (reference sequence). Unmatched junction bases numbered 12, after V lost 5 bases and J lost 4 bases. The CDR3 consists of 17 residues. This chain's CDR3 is CSAPRLAGARLYNEQFF. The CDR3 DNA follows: TGCAGTGCTCCCCGACTAGCGGGGGCCCGCCTTTACAATGAGCAGTTCTTC.

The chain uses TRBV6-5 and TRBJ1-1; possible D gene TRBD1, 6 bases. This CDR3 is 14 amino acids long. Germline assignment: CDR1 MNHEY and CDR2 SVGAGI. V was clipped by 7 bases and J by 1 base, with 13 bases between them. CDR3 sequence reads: CASTPRGQNTEAFF. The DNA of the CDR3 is TGTGCCAGCACCCCAAGGGGACAGAACACTGAAGCTTTCTTT.

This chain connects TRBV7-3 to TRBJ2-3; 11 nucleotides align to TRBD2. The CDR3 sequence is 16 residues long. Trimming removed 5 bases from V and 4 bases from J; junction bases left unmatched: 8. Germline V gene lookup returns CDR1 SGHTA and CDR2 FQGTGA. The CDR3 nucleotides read TGTGCCAGCAGCCCGATAACTAGCGGGGGATCAGATACGCAGTATTTT. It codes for CASSPITSGGSDTQYF.

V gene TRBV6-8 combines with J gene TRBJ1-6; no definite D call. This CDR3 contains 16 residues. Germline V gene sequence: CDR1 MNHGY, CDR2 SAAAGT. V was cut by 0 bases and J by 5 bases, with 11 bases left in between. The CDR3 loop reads CASSYSLRQDNSPLHF. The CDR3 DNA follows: TGTGCCAGCAGTTACTCCCTTCGGCAAGATAATTCACCCCTCCACTTT.

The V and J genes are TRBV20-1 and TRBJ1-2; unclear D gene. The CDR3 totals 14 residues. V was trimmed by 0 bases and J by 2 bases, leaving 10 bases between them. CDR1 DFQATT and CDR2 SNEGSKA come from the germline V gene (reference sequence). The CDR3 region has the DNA TGCAGTGCTAGAGATTCCCCGGGAAACTATGGCTACACCTTC. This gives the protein CSARDSPGNYGYTF.

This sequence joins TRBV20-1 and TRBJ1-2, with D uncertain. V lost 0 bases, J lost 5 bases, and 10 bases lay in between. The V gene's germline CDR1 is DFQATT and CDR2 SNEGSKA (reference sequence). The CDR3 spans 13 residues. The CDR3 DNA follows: TGCAGTGCTAGAGATCGCTGGGGTTATGGCTACACCTTC. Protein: CSARDRWGYGYTF.

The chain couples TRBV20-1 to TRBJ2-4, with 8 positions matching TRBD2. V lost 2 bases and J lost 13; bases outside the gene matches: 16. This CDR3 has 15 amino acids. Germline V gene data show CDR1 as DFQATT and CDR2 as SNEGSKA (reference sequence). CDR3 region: CSARSSGSAYNEQYF. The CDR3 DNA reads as TGCAGTGCTAGATCCAGCGGGAGTGCCTACAATGAGCAGTACTTC.

The CDR3 protein is CASRKTSGGAYEQYF. CDR3 in DNA: TGTGCCAGCAGGAAGACTAGCGGGGGGGCCTACGAGCAGTACTTC. The chain carries TRBV12-3 or TRBV12-4 and TRBJ2-4, with 14 bases matching TRBD2. With the DNA end fitting TRBJ2-7 better, the J assignment may be wrong. The CDR3 contains 15 residues.

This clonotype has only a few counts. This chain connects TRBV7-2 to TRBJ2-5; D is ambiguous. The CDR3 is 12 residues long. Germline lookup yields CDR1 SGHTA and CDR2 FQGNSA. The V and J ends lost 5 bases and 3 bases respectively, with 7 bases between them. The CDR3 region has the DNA TGTGCCAGCAGCGCCGAAAAAGAGACCCAGTACTTC. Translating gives CASSAEKETQYF.

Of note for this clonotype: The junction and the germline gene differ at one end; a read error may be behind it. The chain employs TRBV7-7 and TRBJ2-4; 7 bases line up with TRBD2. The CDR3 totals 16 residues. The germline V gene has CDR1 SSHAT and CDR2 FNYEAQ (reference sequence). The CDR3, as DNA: TGTGCTAGCAGCTTAGGGAGGGCACAAGGACAAGAGGCCCAGTACTTC. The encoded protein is CASSLGRAQGQEAQYF.

The CDR3 nucleotides are TGTGCCAGCAGTTTAGCGCAGGGCATAGTAAAAGGAAGCAATGAGCAGTTCTTC. Protein product: CASSLAQGIVKGSNEQFF. The chain combines TRBV28 with TRBJ2-1; D is perhaps TRBD1 (5 bases). The CDR3 spans 18 residues. V gave up 2 bases and J gave up 6 bases, with 23 bases separating them. Germline loops: CDR1 MDHEN, CDR2 SYDVKM.

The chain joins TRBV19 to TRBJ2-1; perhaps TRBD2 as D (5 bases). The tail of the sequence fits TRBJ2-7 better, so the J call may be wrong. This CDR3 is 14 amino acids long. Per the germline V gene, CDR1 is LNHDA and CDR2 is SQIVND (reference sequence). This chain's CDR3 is CASSKARTDEEQYF. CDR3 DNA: TGTGCCAGTAGTAAGGCAAGGACTGACGAGGAGCAGTACTTC.

The CDR3 is CSAGEQQETQYF. CDR3 nucleotides: TGCAGTGCCGGGGAGCAGCAAGAGACCCAGTACTTC. The chain carries TRBV20-1 and TRBJ2-5; tentatively, D is TRBD2 (5 bases). This CDR3 comprises 12 residues. Trimming cost V 6 bases and J 2 bases, with 10 bases left between them. Germline loops: CDR1 DFQATT, CDR2 SNEGSKA (reference sequence).

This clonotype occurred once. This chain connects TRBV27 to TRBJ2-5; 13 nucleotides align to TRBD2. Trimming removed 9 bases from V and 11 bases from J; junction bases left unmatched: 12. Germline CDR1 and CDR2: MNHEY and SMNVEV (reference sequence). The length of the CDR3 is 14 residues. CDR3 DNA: TGTGCCAGTTCCGGGACTAGCGGGGCCGCGGAGCAGTACTTC. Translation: CASSGTSGAAEQYF.

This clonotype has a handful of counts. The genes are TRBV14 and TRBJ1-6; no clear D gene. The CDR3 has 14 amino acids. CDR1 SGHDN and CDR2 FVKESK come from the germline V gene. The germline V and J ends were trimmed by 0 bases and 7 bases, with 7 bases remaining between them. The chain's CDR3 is CASSQDRSNSPLHF. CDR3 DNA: TGTGCCAGCAGCCAAGATAGGTCGAATTCACCCCTCCACTTT.